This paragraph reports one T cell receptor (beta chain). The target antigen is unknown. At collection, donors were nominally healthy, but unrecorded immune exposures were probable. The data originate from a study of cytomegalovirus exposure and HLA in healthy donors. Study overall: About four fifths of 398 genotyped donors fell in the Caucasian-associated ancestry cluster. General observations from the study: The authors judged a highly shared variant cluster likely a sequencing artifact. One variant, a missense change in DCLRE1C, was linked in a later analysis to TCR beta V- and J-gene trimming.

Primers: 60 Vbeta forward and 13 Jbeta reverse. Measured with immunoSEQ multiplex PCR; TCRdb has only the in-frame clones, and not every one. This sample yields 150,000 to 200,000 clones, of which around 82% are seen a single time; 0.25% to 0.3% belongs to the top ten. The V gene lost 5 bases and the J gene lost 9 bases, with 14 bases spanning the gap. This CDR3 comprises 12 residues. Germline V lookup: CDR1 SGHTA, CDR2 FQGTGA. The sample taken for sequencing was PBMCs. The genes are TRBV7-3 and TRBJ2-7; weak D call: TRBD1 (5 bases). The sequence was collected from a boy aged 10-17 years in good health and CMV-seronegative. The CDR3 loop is CASSANSGAQYF. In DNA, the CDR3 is TGTGCCAGCAGCGCAAACAGTGGGGCGCAGTACTTC.